The rows below give T cell receptor beta chains drawn from one sample of a study of blood T cells in healthy people across ages. Each CDR3 protein is one row after TCRdb ran MiXCR on the 5' RACE reads. The data show roughly 1.5 million distinct CDR3 sequences, about 42% seen once. Source material: blood. The origin of the receptors is a young woman in good health. Both conserved end residues are part of each CDR3.

v_call cdr3_aa
TRBV12-3/TRBV12-4 CATSWDRFSDTQYF
TRBV18 CASSATGGMNTEAFF
TRBV29-1 CSVEGAQSGGLFF
TRBV5-1 CASSLRYRLLSYNEQFF
TRBV20-1 CSARTGGMVGTQYF
TRBV4-3 CASSHVGTNFGYEQYF
TRBV20-1 CSAKHRGRGNQPQHF
TRBV12-3/TRBV12-4 CASSRQLNTEAFF
TRBV7-9 CASSLAYQTYGYTF
TRBV15 CATSISHVQMGGKLFF
TRBV6-2/TRBV6-3 CASRGLAESYNEQFF
TRBV10-3 CAISDLAGGEQFF
TRBV28 CASQGQKERATPYEQYF
TRBV7-9 CASSRQGDSNQPQHF
TRBV9 CASSAGPSLANNEQFF
TRBV6-1 CATFSPGQGAVGANVLTF
TRBV4-2 CASSLPGLGTSPDTQYF
TRBV15 CATSRGGGYSYNEQYF
TRBV7-3 CASSTGTGRNNEQFF
TRBV4-3 CASSQDHGLETQYF
TRBV7-8 CASSYDGRELFF
TRBV7-7 CASSRGPASQETQYF